The 7 T cell receptor beta chains listed next were all sequenced from one sample in a study of cytomegalovirus exposure and HLA in healthy donors listed by TCRdb under 2017. Library creation used the immunoSEQ multiplex PCR assay. For the multiplex PCR, a mixture combining 60 forward primers for TCR Vbeta segments and 13 reverse primers for TCR Jbeta segments was used. Entries here come from immuneACCESS through TCRdb and include only in-frame sequences with V and J called. Some clones fail to appear in such tables; in the studies checked, an unresolved V gene covers under half of the shortfall, and the cause of the remainder is unknown. The sample table records around 170,000 clones; around 80% of these occur just once. 1% of the sample is in the top ten clones. Sequenced material: PBMCs. The receptors stem from a woman aged 50 to 65 in good health and CMV-seropositive.

The genes are TRBV28 and TRBJ2-1, with 7 bases fitting TRBD2. After removal of 5 bases from V and 4 bases from J, the junction contained 2 bases not matched to a gene. This CDR3 spans 13 amino acids. Germline values: CDR1 MDHEN, CDR2 SYDVKM. The CDR3 loop reads CASSPAGYNEQFF. The CDR3 DNA sequence: TGTGCCAGCAGTCCAGCGGGGTACAATGAGCAGTTCTTC.

This clone was seen only once. The rearrangement links TRBV19 to TRBJ2-7; D is perhaps TRBD1 (6 bases). Trimming shortened V by 5 bases and J by 0 bases, and 14 bases separated the two germline ends. The CDR3 has 15 residues. The germline V gene encodes CDR1 LNHDA and CDR2 SQIVND (reference sequence). The CDR3 DNA sequence: TGTGCCAGTAGTGCCGGACCAGGGGTCTCCTACGAGCAGTACTTC. Protein product: CASSAGPGVSYEQYF.

V and J are TRBV5-1 and TRBJ2-2; D is ambiguous. The germline CDR1 and CDR2 sequences are SGHRS and YFSETQ. The CDR3 length is 16 residues. V lost 4 bases and J 7 bases, leaving 20 bases between the germline ends. CDR3 residues: CASSLPTRRVVGELFF. The CDR3 region has the DNA TGCGCCAGCAGCCTACCGACTCGACGGGTGGTCGGGGAGCTGTTTTTT.

The chain uses TRBV4-2 and TRBJ2-2, with 7 bases aligning to TRBD2. Germline V gives CDR1 LGHNA, CDR2 YNFKEQ. The V and J ends lost 3 bases and 6 bases, in that order; junction bases with no gene match: 25. This CDR3 is 21 amino acids long. The CDR3 sequence: CASSQGRAASRSWRRAGELFF. The CDR3 nucleotides are TGTGCCAGCAGCCAGGGGAGGGCTGCCTCTCGGAGCTGGAGGCGGGCCGGGGAGCTGTTTTTT.

The CDR3 nucleotides read TGTGCCTGGAGGGGGGGGGTGAGGGGGACTGAAGCTTTCTTT. Translating it yields CAWRGGVRGTEAFF. The chain uses TRBV30 and TRBJ1-1, with a weak D call TRBD1 (6 bases). Germline CDR1 reads GTSNPN; CDR2 reads SVGIG (reference sequence). CDR3 length: 14 amino acids. V lost 3 bases to trimming and J lost 5 bases, with 16 bases between them.

The V gene is TRBV5-1, the J gene TRBJ2-5; D remains unclear. Germline CDR1 is SGHRS and CDR2 is YFSETQ. This CDR3 has 13 residues. V lost 4 bases and J 1 base, leaving 8 bases between the germline ends. Written as DNA, the CDR3 is TGCGCCAGCAGCCTATACTCCCAAGAGACCCAGTACTTC. It codes for CASSLYSQETQYF. The full variable domain, in which reference TRBV5-1 and TRBJ2-5 provide the parts outside the CDR3, is KAGVTQTPRYLIKTRGQQVTLSCSPISGHRSVSWYQQTPGQGLQFLFEYFSETQRNKGNFPGRFSGRQFSNSRSEMNVSTLELGDSALYLCASSLYSQETQYFGPGTRLLVL.

The chain couples TRBV28 to TRBJ1-2, with D possibly TRBD1 on 5 matching bases. Trimming took 2 bases from V and 2 from J, leaving 9 bases between them. The CDR3 loop spans 14 amino acids. In germline, CDR1 is MDHEN, CDR2 SYDVKM. Here the CDR3 DNA reads TGTGCCAGCAGTTTACTGACAGCGAACTATGGCTACACCTTC. Translating it yields CASSLLTANYGYTF.